These 9 T cell receptor beta chains were all obtained from the same sample, sequenced in a study of blood T cell repertoires in COVID-19. Profiled with immunoSEQ multiplex PCR; TCRdb holds only in-frame clones, not every one. This sample has more than 65,000 clones, with about 80% found just once. The source material was peripheral blood. The receptors stem from a woman of 80 years or more with acute or convalescent COVID-19.

The genes are TRBV15 and TRBJ1-1; D not resolved. Between the trimmed V and J ends, which lost 5 bases and 1 base, there was a span of 14 bases. This CDR3 has 15 amino acids. Germline V gives CDR1 LNHNV, CDR2 YYDKDF (reference sequence). The CDR3 loop is CATSGGRVPNTEAFF. The CDR3 DNA sequence: TGTGCCACCAGCGGAGGGAGGGTTCCGAACACTGAAGCTTTCTTT.

The chain combines TRBV20-1 with TRBJ2-3; 7 positions match TRBD2. The CDR3 is 15 amino acids. Trimming at V came to 3 bases and at J to 4 bases, leaving 10 bases not matched to a gene. Germline-derived CDR1 and CDR2 are DFQATT and SNEGSKA (reference sequence). This CDR3 reads CSASLRGGRADTQYF. DNA of the CDR3: TGCAGTGCTAGTCTGAGGGGAGGGAGGGCAGATACGCAGTATTTT.

The chain links TRBV19 to TRBJ2-2; 11 bases are shared with TRBD1. This CDR3 region has 17 residues. After removal of 5 bases from V and 7 bases from J, the junction contained 12 bases not matched to a gene. CDR1 is LNHDA and CDR2 is SQIVND in the germline V gene (reference sequence). CDR3 amino acids: CASSAYGQGASFGELFF. The CDR3 DNA reads TGTGCCAGTAGTGCCTATGGACAGGGGGCGTCGTTCGGGGAGCTGTTTTTT. Drawing the rest from reference TRBV19 and TRBJ2-2, the complete variable domain is DGGITQSPKYLFRKEGQNVTLSCEQNLNHDAMYWYRQDPGQGLRLIYYSQIVNDFQKGDIAEGYSVSREKKESFPLTVTSAQKNPTAFYLCASSAYGQGASFGELFFGEGSRLTVL.

CDR3 amino acids: CASRYPPPLFNYEQYF. CDR3 bases: TGTGCCAGTAGATACCCACCCCCACTCTTCAACTACGAGCAGTACTTC. V gene TRBV19 combines with J gene TRBJ2-7; unclear D gene. The CDR3 consists of 16 residues. Germline lookup yields CDR1 LNHDA and CDR2 SQIVND (reference sequence). The V end lost 6 bases, the J end lost 3 bases, and 21 bases lay between the germline ends. The variable domain in full, completed from reference TRBV19 and TRBJ2-7, reads DGGITQSPKYLFRKEGQNVTLSCEQNLNHDAMYWYRQDPGQGLRLIYYSQIVNDFQKGDIAEGYSVSREKKESFPLTVTSAQKNPTAFYLCASRYPPPLFNYEQYFGPGTRLTVT.

The chain recombines TRBV5-4 with TRBJ2-1, with TRBD2 identical over 13 bases. CDR1 SGHNT and CDR2 YYREEE come from the germline V gene (reference sequence). The ends lost 5 bases at V and 7 bases at J; junction bases unmatched: 12. The CDR3 extends over 17 amino acids. The CDR3 DNA reads as TGTGCCAGCAGACAGAGAACACTAGCGGGAGGGGCGAATGAGCAGTTCTTC. Residues: CASRQRTLAGGANEQFF.

The chain recombines TRBV10-2 with TRBJ2-3, with 8 bases identical to TRBD2. Germline-derived CDR1 and CDR2 are WSHSY and SAAADI. The CDR3 spans 14 residues. J lost 2 bases, V lost 9 bases, and 7 bases had no gene match. CDR3 loop: CASTPGLVTDTQYF. In DNA form, the CDR3 reads TGCGCCAGTACTCCGGGACTAGTCACAGATACGCAGTATTTT.

The chain employs TRBV13 and TRBJ2-1; a weak D match, TRBD1 (6 bases). V lost 4 bases and J lost 16, with 17 bases in between. Germline CDR1 and CDR2: PRHDT and FYEKMQ (reference sequence). This CDR3 region has 12 residues. The CDR3 nucleotides read TGTGCCAGCAGCTCCCCCGGGACACGGGGCTTCTTC. Translation: CASSSPGTRGFF.

This rearrangement joins TRBV7-8 to TRBJ2-1, with 10 bases identical to TRBD1. Germline assignment: CDR1 SGHVS and CDR2 FQNEAQ. The CDR3 totals 20 residues. V lost 6 bases to trimming and J lost 4 bases; unmatched junction nucleotides: 21. In DNA, the CDR3 is TGTGCCAGCAGTTCACCCGACAGGGGGCACCTAGCGGCCTTTTACAATGAGCAGTTCTTC. This encodes CASSSPDRGHLAAFYNEQFF. Full variable domain (missing parts from reference TRBV7-8 and TRBJ2-1): GAGVSQSPRYKVAKRGQDVALRCDPISGHVSLFWYQQALGQGPEFLTYFQNEAQLDKSGLPSDRFFAERPEGSVSTLKIQRTQQEDSAVYLCASSSPDRGHLAAFYNEQFFGPGTRLTVL.

This clone was seen only a few times. V is TRBV11-2 and J is TRBJ2-1, with 7 bases lining up with TRBD1. With 1 base clipped from V and 9 bases from J, the junction kept 9 bases outside the gene matches. The CDR3 sequence is 15 residues long. CDR1 and CDR2 from the germline V gene are SGHAT and FQNNGV. As DNA, the CDR3 is TGTGCCAGCAGCTTAGGAGGGGGACCAGGGGGTGAGCAGTTCTTC. Protein sequence: CASSLGGGPGGEQFF.